The rows below give T cell receptor beta chains drawn from one sample of a study of blood T cells in healthy people across ages. TCRdb reprocessed the 5' RACE reads with MiXCR, giving one entry per CDR3 protein. The sample has about 780,000 distinct CDR3 sequences, 60% to 80% seen once. The sequenced material came from blood. All receptors derive from a man younger than 40 in good health. The CDR3 runs from the conserved cysteine through the conserved F or W. A D gene is named only where the DNA matches it firmly. Size tells how often a clone was seen (once, few, many) or the class of an expanded clone, and some rows leave it out.

V gene	J gene	clone size	D gene	CDR3 protein	CDR3 DNA
TRBV10-3	TRBJ1-2	.	.	CAISDPIGASGYGYIF	TGTGCCATCAGTGACCCCATAGGGGCGAGTGGCTATGGCTACATCTTC
TRBV12-3/TRBV12-4	TRBJ2-7	.	TRBD1	CASSDNRGYRYEQYF	TGTGCCAGCAGTGACAACAGGGGATATAGGTACGAGCAGTACTTC
TRBV4-3	TRBJ2-5	.	.	CASSQDSAGQETQYF	TGCGCCAGCAGCCAAGATTCTGCGGGGCAAGAGACCCAGTACTTC
TRBV20-1	TRBJ2-1	.	.	CSATDPIWDEQFF	TGCAGTGCCACGGACCCGATTTGGGATGAGCAGTTCTTC
TRBV10-3	TRBJ2-5	.	.	CAISDPGPQETQYF	TGTGCCATCAGTGACCCGGGGCCCCAAGAGACCCAGTACTTC
TRBV29-1	TRBJ1-1	few	.	CSVFRGGNTEAFF	TGCAGCGTTTTTAGGGGCGGTAACACTGAAGCTTTCTTT
TRBV7-6	TRBJ2-1	.	.	CASSNWGSYNEQFF	TGTGCCAGCAGCAACTGGGGGTCCTACAATGAGCAGTTCTTC
TRBV7-9	TRBJ1-2	.	TRBD1	CASSLDVWDSYGYTF	TGTGCCAGCAGCTTAGATGTCTGGGACAGTTATGGCTACACCTTC
TRBV7-9	TRBJ2-2	.	.	CASSQQNSGELFF	TGTGCCAGCAGCCAGCAGAACTCCGGGGAGCTGTTTTTT
TRBV29-1	TRBJ2-7	.	TRBD2	CSVRTSGESSYEQYF	TGCAGCGTAAGGACTAGCGGGGAGAGCTCCTACGAGCAGTACTTC
TRBV15	TRBJ2-5	few	.	CATSSRDFQETQYF	TGTGCCACCAGCAGTAGGGACTTCCAAGAGACCCAGTACTTC
TRBV6-5	TRBJ2-2	.	.	CASRRVARTGELFF	TGTGCCAGCAGACGAGTAGCGCGCACCGGGGAGCTGTTTTTT
TRBV9	TRBJ1-2	.	.	CASSDRGAYGYTF	TGTGCCAGCAGCGATAGGGGGGCATATGGCTACACCTTC
TRBV5-1	TRBJ2-1	many	.	CASSLGSYNEQFF	TGTGCCAGCAGCTTAGGCTCCTACAATGAGCAGTTCTTC
TRBV6-5	TRBJ2-5	.	.	CASRGTGKETQYF	TGTGCCAGCAGGGGTACAGGGAAAGAGACCCAGTACTTC
TRBV7-9	TRBJ2-1	.	.	CASSRGDTYNEQFF	TGTGCCAGCAGCCGAGGGGACACTTACAATGAGCAGTTCTTC
TRBV6-1	TRBJ2-7	.	TRBD2	CASSLGREGPTYEQYF	TGTGCCAGCAGTTTGGGGAGGGAGGGTCCCACCTACGAGCAGTACTTC
TRBV9	TRBJ2-1	.	TRBD1	CASSVGPQSRGLNEQFF	TGTGCCAGCAGCGTTGGACCTCAGAGCAGGGGGCTCAATGAGCAGTTCTTC
TRBV24-1	TRBJ2-1	.	.	CATSVAGWSEQFF	TGTGCCACCAGTGTGGCAGGCTGGAGTGAGCAGTTCTTC
TRBV7-9	TRBJ2-5	.	.	CAITGSLRQETQYF	TGTGCCATTACTGGATCGCTCCGCCAAGAGACCCAGTACTTC
TRBV29-1	TRBJ1-2	.	.	CSVGSPLYGYTF	TGCAGCGTTGGCTCTCCCCTCTATGGCTACACCTTC
TRBV2	TRBJ2-2	.	.	CASSVEDSSTGELFF	TGTGCCAGCAGTGTCGAGGACAGCAGCACCGGGGAGCTGTTTTTT
TRBV7-2	TRBJ2-3	.	.	CASNPDAASTDTQYF	TGTGCCAGCAACCCGGACGCAGCTAGCACAGATACGCAGTATTTT
TRBV12-3/TRBV12-4	TRBJ2-5	.	.	CASRGQGGEETQYF	TGTGCCAGCAGAGGACAGGGAGGGGAAGAGACCCAGTACTTC
TRBV7-3	TRBJ2-7	.	.	CASSLQGTLLSGEQYF	TGTGCCAGCAGCTTACAAGGGACTCTTCTCTCGGGCGAGCAGTACTTC
TRBV20-1	TRBJ1-6	.	.	CSAAGSSYNSPLHF	TGCAGTGCCGCAGGGAGCTCCTATAATTCACCCCTCCACTTT
TRBV9	TRBJ2-1	.	.	CASSFRAAGSYNEQFF	TGTGCCAGCAGCTTCCGCGCAGCGGGCTCCTACAATGAGCAGTTCTTC
TRBV3-1	TRBJ2-1	.	.	CASSQESLASHEQFF	TGTGCCAGCAGCCAAGAGTCGCTAGCGTCCCATGAGCAGTTCTTC
TRBV6-5	TRBJ2-3	.	.	CASARPGADTQYF	TGTGCCAGCGCTCGGCCAGGTGCAGATACGCAGTATTTT
TRBV7-3	TRBJ1-1	.	.	CASSSLSGTEAFF	TGTGCCAGCAGCTCTCTCTCGGGGACTGAAGCTTTCTTT
TRBV10-3	TRBJ2-3	.	TRBD2	CAISLAGGIDTQYF	TGTGCCATCAGCCTAGCGGGGGGGATCGATACGCAGTATTTT